The clone carrying this T cell receptor beta chain has ten or more counts. The antigen remains unidentified. The sample is drawn from a study of human T cells and chemical hapten exposure. Study at large: Reading of the patch tests, which applied 0.01% DPC to the upper back, occurred at 6 days.

TCRdb fed the RACE reads into MiXCR, producing one record per CDR3 protein. Counted here are 130,000 or so distinct CDR3 sequences, about 11% occurring once; the ten biggest clones make up 2% to 2.5%. Time point denoted: patch test 3, about 24 weeks after DPC sensitization. Treatment here: therapeutic diphenylcyclopropenone sensitization with weekly scalp DPC. Looked up from germline, CDR1 is MNHEY and CDR2 is SVGAGI. V was clipped by 5 bases and J by 1 base, with 11 bases between them. This CDR3 has 14 amino acids. Study conclusions and caveats: The donors suffered from alopecia, so their immune response may not match that of healthy people. The study found that DPC sensitization did not change TCRs above 1 in 1000 frequency. A positive correlation with patch test score was found for PT1 expanded TCR counts.

Sample: whole blood, taken in connection with sensitization to the hapten diphenylcyclopropenone (DPC). This chain uses TRBV6-5 with TRBJ1-1; D may be TRBD1 (5 bases). The sequence was obtained from a woman in her forties or fifties with alopecia areata. Some clones in this sample may be carry-over from other donors' samples. This chain's CDR3 is CASSQTGPNTEAFF. As DNA, the CDR3 is TGTGCCAGCAGTCAGACGGGGCCGAACACTGAAGCTTTCTTT.